A selection of T cell receptor beta chains follows, all from one sample in a study of T cells in Graves' hyperthyroidism and ophthalmopathy. TCRdb re-called the multiplex PCR reads through MiXCR, storing one row per CDR3 protein. The sample lists 300,000 to 400,000 distinct CDR3 sequences, over 20% occurring once. The sample comprised blood. The receptor set was obtained from a woman aged 45-59 years with Graves' hyperthyroidism. Each CDR3 is given with its conserved first and last residue. D genes are given only for firm matches. Clone size appears in some rows only: once, few, many, or a class for an expanded clone.

>.|many|15|TRBJ2-1|TRBV14
TGTGCCAGCAGCCAAGGGGCGATCTCCTACAATGAGCAGTTCTTC
CASSQGAISYNEQFF
>.|many|15|TRBJ1-1|TRBV6-1
TGTGCCAGCAGTGAAAAGCACTCTCTGAACACTGAAGCTTTCTTT
CASSEKHSLNTEAFF
>.|many|16|TRBJ1-1|TRBV7-2
TGTGCCAGCAGCTTCCCGGGACGGCCAATGAACACTGAAGCTTTCTTT
CASSFPGRPMNTEAFF
>.|many|12|TRBJ1-2|TRBV6-2/TRBV6-3
TGTGCCAGCACCGACAGGAACTATGGCTACACCTTC
CASTDRNYGYTF
>.|.|14|TRBJ2-2|TRBV5-1
TGCGCCAGCAGCGGGTCGGGGAACACCGGGGAGCTGTTTTTT
CASSGSGNTGELFF
>TRBD1|many|15|TRBJ2-1|TRBV5-1
TGCGCCAGCAGCTTGGGGGGACAGAGATACAATGAGCAGTTCTTC
CASSLGGQRYNEQFF
>.|many|13|TRBJ1-1|TRBV24-1
TGTGCCACCAGTGCCACTATGAACACTGAAGCTTTCTTT
CATSATMNTEAFF
>TRBD2|many|15|TRBJ2-3|TRBV20-1
TGCAGTGCTAGAAGTAGCGGGGGAAGCACAGATACGCAGTATTTT
CSARSSGGSTDTQYF
>TRBD2|few|11|TRBJ2-4|TRBV28
TGTGCCAGCAGGGGAGGGGCATTTCGGTACTTC
CASRGGAFRYF
>.|many|12|TRBJ2-7|TRBV28
TGTGCCAGCAGTTTACCCTGGAACGAGCAGTACTTC
CASSLPWNEQYF